This T cell receptor (beta chain) was sequenced for a study of shared clonotypes between healthy human individuals. The study's findings and limits: Clonotype sharing among donors likely depends on sequencing depth.

With respect to this clone: Its target is not known.

The V gene's germline CDR1 is GTSNPN and CDR2 SVGIG (reference sequence). The CDR3 runs 12 residues. The V end lost 5 bases, the J end lost 0 bases, and 7 bases lay between the germline ends. Assay used: immunoSEQ multiplex PCR; TCRdb lists only in-frame clones, some missing. Among hundreds of thousands of clones listed, about 96% were seen once. The chain couples TRBV30 to TRBJ1-1; D is undetermined. The sequencing input was naive CD4+ T cells sorted from blood. Subset in this sample: CD45RA+ positively selected. The origin of this receptor is a woman in her twenties or thirties in good health. The CDR3 DNA reads TGTGCCTGGGGACTGCTGAACACTGAAGCTTTCTTT. As protein: CAWGLLNTEAFF.